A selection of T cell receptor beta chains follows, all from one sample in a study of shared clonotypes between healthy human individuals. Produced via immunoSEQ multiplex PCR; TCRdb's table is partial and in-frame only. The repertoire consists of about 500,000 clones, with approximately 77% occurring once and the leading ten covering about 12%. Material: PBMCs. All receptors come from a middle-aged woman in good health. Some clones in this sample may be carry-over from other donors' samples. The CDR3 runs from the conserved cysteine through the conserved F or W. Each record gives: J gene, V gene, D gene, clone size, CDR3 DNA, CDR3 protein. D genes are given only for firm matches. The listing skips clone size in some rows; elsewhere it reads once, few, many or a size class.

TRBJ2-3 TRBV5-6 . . TGTGCCAGCAGCTTGGGACGGTTGGGGAACAGATTGACGCAGTATTTT CASSLGRLGNRLTQYF
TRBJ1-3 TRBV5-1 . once TGCGCCAGCAGCTTGGCGGCAGGCTCCGCTGCCGGAAACACCATATATTTT CASSLAAGSAAGNTIYF
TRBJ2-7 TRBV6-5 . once TGTGCCAGCAGTTTGCCCGTGGACAGTTACTACTACGAGCAGTACTTC CASSLPVDSYYYEQYF
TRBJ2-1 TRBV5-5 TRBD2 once TGTGCCAGCAGCTCCGGACTAGGAGAATACAATGAGCAGTTCTTC CASSSGLGEYNEQFF
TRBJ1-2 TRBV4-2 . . TGTGCCAGCAGCCAAGATCGAGGGAACTATGGCTACACCTTC CASSQDRGNYGYTF
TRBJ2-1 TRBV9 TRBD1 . TGTGCCAGCAGCCCACGACAGGGTCCCAATGAGCAGTTCTTC CASSPRQGPNEQFF
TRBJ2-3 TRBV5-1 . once TGCGCCAGCAGCTTGATGGGGCTGGGCACAGATACGCAGTATTTT CASSLMGLGTDTQYF
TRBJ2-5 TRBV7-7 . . TGTGCTAGCAGCCTAGGCGGGTGGCGGGAGACCCAGTACTTC CASSLGGWRETQYF
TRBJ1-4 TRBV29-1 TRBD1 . TGCAGCGTTGAGGAGGGTTGGACAGGGGCTAATGAAAAACTGTTTTTT CSVEEGWTGANEKLFF
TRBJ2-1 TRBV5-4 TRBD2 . TGTGCCAGCAGCGATCCCCGGACTAGCAATGAGCAGTTCTTC CASSDPRTSNEQFF
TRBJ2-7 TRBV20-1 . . TGCAGTGCAGACAGGTCCTACGAGCAGTACTTC CSADRSYEQYF
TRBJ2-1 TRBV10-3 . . TGTGCCATCCGACCGTCAGTGGGCAGTTCCTACAATGAGCAGTTCTTC CAIRPSVGSSYNEQFF
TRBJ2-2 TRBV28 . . TGTGCATCGATCCGGCGGACCGGGGAGCTGTTTTTT CASIRRTGELFF
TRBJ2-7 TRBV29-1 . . TGCAGCGTTGGATGGGGTCAAACCTACGAGCAGTACTTC CSVGWGQTYEQYF
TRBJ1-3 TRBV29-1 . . TGCAGCGTCGAAACCGGAAACACCATATATTTT CSVETGNTIYF
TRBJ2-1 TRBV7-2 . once TGTGCCAGCAGCTTAAGGCCCCAGGTGGGGAGTTTTAACAATGAGCAGTTCTTC CASSLRPQVGSFNNEQFF
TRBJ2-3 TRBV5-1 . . TGCGCCAGCAGCTTAGGGGATTGGACAGATACGCAGTATTTT CASSLGDWTDTQYF